The next 10 T cell receptor beta chains were all read from a single sample in a study of OX40 agonist ivuxolimab in advanced cancers. The library was prepared using the immunoSEQ multiplex PCR assay. The immuneACCESS repertoire file appears here via TCRdb, limited to in-frame rearrangements. These files lack a portion of the clones; in checked studies, under half of the deficit traces to unresolved V genes, and the cause of the others is not known. The sample records 30,000 to 45,000 clones, about 87% of which are singletons. In total, the top ten clones hold about 30% of the sample. This sample comprised CD4+ or CD8+ T cells sorted from blood, obtained in a trial of the OX40 agonist ivuxolimab. These receptors all stem from an adult with an advanced solid tumor such as melanoma, head and neck, liver or kidney cancer.

This sequence joins TRBV7-8 and TRBJ2-1; D not resolved. Per the germline V gene, CDR1 is SGHVS and CDR2 is FQNEAQ. With 1 base removed from V and 3 bases from J, the gap between germline ends came to 1 base. The length of the CDR3 is 12 residues. CDR3: CASSLDYNEQFF. The DNA of the CDR3 is TGTGCCAGCAGCTTAGACTACAATGAGCAGTTCTTC.

The chain is built from TRBV27 and TRBJ2-1; the D gene is possibly TRBD1 (5 bases). With 0 bases removed from V and 6 bases from J, the gap between germline ends came to 9 bases. The germline gives CDR1 MNHEY, CDR2 SMNVEV (reference sequence). CDR3 length equals 14 residues. The DNA of the CDR3 is TGTGCCAGCAGTTTATCACGGCAGGGCAATGAGCAGTTCTTC. Translated: CASSLSRQGNEQFF.

The chain's CDR3 is CSASPPRIQETQYF. The CDR3 DNA follows: TGCAGCGCCTCACCTCCTAGGATCCAAGAGACCCAGTACTTC. The chain recombines TRBV29-1 with TRBJ2-5; D is undetermined. The V gene lost 7 bases and the J gene lost 1 base, with 16 bases spanning the gap. Germline V lookup: CDR1 SQVTM, CDR2 ANQGSEA. This CDR3 contains 14 residues.

V usage is TRBV7-8 and J usage is TRBJ2-7; D gene ambiguous. The germline V gene encodes CDR1 SGHVS and CDR2 FQNEAQ. This CDR3 spans 13 amino acids. V lost 5 bases, J lost 3 bases, and 11 bases lay in between. The CDR3 reads CASSTQGLYEQYF. The CDR3 region has the DNA TGTGCCAGCAGCACTCAAGGGCTCTACGAGCAGTACTTC.

On this clone: Germline is not matched at one junction end, which may reflect a read error. The chain joins TRBV2 to TRBJ2-5, with D hard to call. Per the germline V gene, CDR1 is SNHLY and CDR2 is FYNNEI. CDR3 length equals 14 residues. This chain's CDR3 is CASRDVRIQESQYF. CDR3 sequence (DNA): TGTGCCAGCAGGGACGTAAGAATTCAAGAGTCCCAGTACTTC.

The V and J genes are TRBV7-9 and TRBJ2-1, with 10 bases matching TRBD2. The germline V gene has CDR1 SEHNR and CDR2 FQNEAQ (reference sequence). J gave up 4 bases and V 4 bases, and 10 bases lay outside the gene matches. The length of the CDR3 is 17 residues. DNA for the CDR3: TGTGCCAGCAGCTCGAGGACTAGCGGACCCTCTTACAATGAGCAGTTCTTC. It codes for CASSSRTSGPSYNEQFF. The full variable domain, in which reference TRBV7-9 and TRBJ2-1 provide the parts outside the CDR3, is DTGVSQNPRHKITKRGQNVTFRCDPISEHNRLYWYRQTLGQGPEFLTYFQNEAQLEKSRLLSDRFSAERPKGSFSTLEIQRTEQGDSAMYLCASSSRTSGPSYNEQFFGPGTRLTVL.

This sequence joins TRBV7-9 and TRBJ1-2, with D unresolved. The germline V and J ends were trimmed by 3 bases and 8 bases, with 13 bases remaining between them. The CDR3 spans 13 residues. Germline V gene sequence: CDR1 SEHNR, CDR2 FQNEAQ (reference sequence). The CDR3 nucleotides read TGTGCCAGCAGCTTGGGCCCCGGAATGGGCTACACCTTC. Translated: CASSLGPGMGYTF. The variable domain in full, completed from reference TRBV7-9 and TRBJ1-2, reads DTGVSQNPRHKITKRGQNVTFRCDPISEHNRLYWYRQTLGQGPEFLTYFQNEAQLEKSRLLSDRFSAERPKGSFSTLEIQRTEQGDSAMYLCASSLGPGMGYTFGSGTRLTVV.

The V gene is TRBV6-1, the J gene TRBJ2-7, with TRBD1 as a possible D gene (6 bases). The V gene lost 5 bases and the J gene lost 3 bases, with 8 bases spanning the gap. Germline CDR1 and CDR2: MNHNS and SASEGT. There are 12 residues in the CDR3. CDR3: CASSTGHYEQYF. Here the CDR3 DNA reads TGTGCCAGCAGTACGGGACACTACGAGCAGTACTTC.

In its sample, this clone was seen a few times. In DNA form, the CDR3 reads TGTGCCAGCAGCACGCCGATAGGGGACAGGAACACTGAAGCTTTCTTT. Translation gives CASSTPIGDRNTEAFF. The V gene is TRBV7-9, the J gene TRBJ1-1; 7 bases line up with TRBD1. V gave up 5 bases and J gave up 1 base; unmatched junction bases: 10. CDR1 is SEHNR and CDR2 is FQNEAQ in the germline V gene (reference sequence). CDR3 size: 16 residues.

The chain combines TRBV6-1 with TRBJ1-5; no definite D call. The V end was cut by 2 bases, the J end by 5 bases, with 13 bases between. Germline CDR1 and CDR2: MNHNS and SASEGT. This CDR3 is built from 15 residues. CDR3 sequence reads: CASSETWAAYQPQHF. The CDR3 DNA is TGTGCCAGCAGTGAAACGTGGGCAGCCTATCAGCCCCAGCATTTT.